What follows describes a single T cell receptor (beta chain). Germline assignment: CDR1 MNHEY and CDR2 SVGEGT. CDR3 size: 16 residues. The junction had 5 bases not matched to a gene; V was cut back by 6 bases and J by 1 base. Recruits, aged roughly 18 to 90 years, lived in 20 to 30 US areas. The entry originates in a study of blood T cell repertoires in COVID-19. Assay used: immunoSEQ multiplex PCR; TCRdb lists only in-frame clones, some missing. Among fewer than 350,000 clones listed, almost 90% were seen once. This clonotype was obtained from a woman under 30 with acute COVID-19. J is TRBJ2-2 and V is TRBV6-2 or TRBV6-3; 10 positions agree with TRBD1. Sequencing was done on a sample of PBMCs or T cells enriched from blood (not recorded which). CDR3 region: CASSPRDRGNTGELFF. DNA for the CDR3: TGTGCCAGCAGCCCCCGGGACAGGGGGAACACCGGGGAGCTGTTTTTT.